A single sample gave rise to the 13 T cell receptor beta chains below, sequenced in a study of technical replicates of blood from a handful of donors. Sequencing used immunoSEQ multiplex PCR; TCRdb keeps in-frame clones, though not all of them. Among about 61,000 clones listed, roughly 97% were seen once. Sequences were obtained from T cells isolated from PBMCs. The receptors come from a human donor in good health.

The CDR3 DNA reads TGTGCCAGCAGCAAAACTAGCGGGAGGGCGGATGAGCAGTTCTTC. Amino acid sequence: CASSKTSGRADEQFF. The chain links TRBV2 to TRBJ2-1; 13 bases map to TRBD2. CDR1 is SNHLY and CDR2 is FYNNEI in the germline V gene. V gave up 6 bases and J gave up 8 bases; unmatched junction bases: 7. CDR3 length: 15 amino acids. Drawing the rest from reference TRBV2 and TRBJ2-1, the complete variable domain is EPEVTQTPSHQVTQMGQEVILRCVPISNHLYFYWYRQILGQKVEFLVSFYNNEISEKSEIFDDQFSVERPDGSNFTLKIRSTKLEDSAMYFCASSKTSGRADEQFFGPGTRLTVL.

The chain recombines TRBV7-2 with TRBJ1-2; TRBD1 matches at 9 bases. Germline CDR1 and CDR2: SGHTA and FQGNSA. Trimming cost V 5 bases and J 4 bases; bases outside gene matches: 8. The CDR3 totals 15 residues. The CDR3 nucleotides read TGTGCCAGCAGCCCCGGACAGGGGAGCCTCTATGGCTACACCTTC. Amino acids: CASSPGQGSLYGYTF.

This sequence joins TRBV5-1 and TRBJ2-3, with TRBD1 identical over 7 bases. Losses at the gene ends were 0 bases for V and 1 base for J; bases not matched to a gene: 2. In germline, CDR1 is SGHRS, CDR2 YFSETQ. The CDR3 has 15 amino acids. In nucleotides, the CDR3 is TGCGCCAGCAGCTTGGGGACAGGTCGCACAGATACGCAGTATTTT. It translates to CASSLGTGRTDTQYF.

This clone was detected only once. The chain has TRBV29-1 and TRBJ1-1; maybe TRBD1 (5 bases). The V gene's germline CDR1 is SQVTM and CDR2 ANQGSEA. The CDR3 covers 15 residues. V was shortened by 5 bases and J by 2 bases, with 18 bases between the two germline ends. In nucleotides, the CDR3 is TGCAGCGTTTGCCGGCAAGGGGCGCACAACACTGAAGCTTTCTTT. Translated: CSVCRQGAHNTEAFF.

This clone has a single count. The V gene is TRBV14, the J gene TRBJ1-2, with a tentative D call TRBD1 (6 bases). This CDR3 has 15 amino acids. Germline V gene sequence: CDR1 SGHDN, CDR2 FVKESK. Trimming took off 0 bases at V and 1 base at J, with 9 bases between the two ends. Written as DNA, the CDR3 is TGTGCCAGCAGCCAAGAACAGGGATTTAACTATGGCTACACCTTC. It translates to CASSQEQGFNYGYTF.

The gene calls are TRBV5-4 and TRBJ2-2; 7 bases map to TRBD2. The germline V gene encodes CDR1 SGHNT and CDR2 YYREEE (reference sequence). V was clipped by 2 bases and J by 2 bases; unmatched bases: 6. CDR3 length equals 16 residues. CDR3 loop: CASSLASGDNTGELFF. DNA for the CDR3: TGTGCCAGCAGCTTAGCTAGCGGCGATAACACCGGGGAGCTGTTTTTT.

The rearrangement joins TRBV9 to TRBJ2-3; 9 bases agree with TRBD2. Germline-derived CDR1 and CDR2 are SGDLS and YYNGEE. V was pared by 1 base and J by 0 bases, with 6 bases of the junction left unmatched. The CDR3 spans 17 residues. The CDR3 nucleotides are TGTGCCAGCAGCGTATCTAGCGGGGCGCTAAGCACAGATACGCAGTATTTT. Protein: CASSVSSGALSTDTQYF.

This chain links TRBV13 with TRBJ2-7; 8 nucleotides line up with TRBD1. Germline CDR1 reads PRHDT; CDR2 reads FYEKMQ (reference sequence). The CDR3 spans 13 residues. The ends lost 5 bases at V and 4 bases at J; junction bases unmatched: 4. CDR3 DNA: TGTGCCAGCAGCCCAAGGACAGGGTACGAGCAGTACTTC. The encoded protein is CASSPRTGYEQYF.

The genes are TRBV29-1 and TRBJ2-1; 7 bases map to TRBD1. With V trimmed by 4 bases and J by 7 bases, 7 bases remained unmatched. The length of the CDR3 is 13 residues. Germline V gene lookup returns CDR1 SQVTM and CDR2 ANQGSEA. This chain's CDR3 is CSVVGQEINEQFF. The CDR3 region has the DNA TGCAGCGTTGTCGGACAGGAGATAAATGAGCAGTTCTTC.

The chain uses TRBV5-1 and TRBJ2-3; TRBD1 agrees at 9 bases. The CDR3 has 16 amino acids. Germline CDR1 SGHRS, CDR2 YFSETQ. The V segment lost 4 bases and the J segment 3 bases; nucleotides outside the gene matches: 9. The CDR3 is CASSLGTGRRTDTQYF. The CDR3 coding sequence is TGCGCCAGCAGCCTAGGGACAGGGAGGAGGACAGATACGCAGTATTTT.

The CDR3 spells CATSRDRGGDYGYTF. The CDR3 DNA reads as TGTGCCACCAGCAGAGATCGAGGAGGCGACTATGGCTACACCTTC. The rearrangement uses TRBV15 and TRBJ1-2; D gene ambiguous. The V gene's germline CDR1 is LNHNV and CDR2 YYDKDF (reference sequence). CDR3 length: 15 amino acids. V was shortened by 0 bases and J by 3 bases, with 11 bases between the two germline ends.

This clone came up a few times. CDR3 bases: TGTGCCAGCTCGCCGGGACAGGGAGACGAGCAGTACTTC. This encodes CASSPGQGDEQYF. The chain links TRBV18 to TRBJ2-7, with 9 bases that match TRBD1. The germline CDR1 and CDR2 sequences are KGHSH and LQKENI. V was pared by 6 bases and J by 5 bases, with 5 bases of the junction left unmatched. This CDR3 has 13 amino acids. Complete variable domain (other parts from reference TRBV18 and TRBJ2-7): NAGVMQNPRHLVRRRGQEARLRCSPMKGHSHVYWYRQLPEEGLKFMVYLQKENIIDESGMPKERFSAEFPKEGPSILRIQQVVRGDSAAYFCASSPGQGDEQYFGPGTRLTVT.

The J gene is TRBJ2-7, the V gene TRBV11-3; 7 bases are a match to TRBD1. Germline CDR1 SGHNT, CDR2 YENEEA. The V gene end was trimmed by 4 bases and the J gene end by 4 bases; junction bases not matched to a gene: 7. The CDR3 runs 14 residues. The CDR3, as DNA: TGTGCCAGCAGCTCGACAGGGAGAGCATACGAGCAGTACTTC. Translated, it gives CASSSTGRAYEQYF.